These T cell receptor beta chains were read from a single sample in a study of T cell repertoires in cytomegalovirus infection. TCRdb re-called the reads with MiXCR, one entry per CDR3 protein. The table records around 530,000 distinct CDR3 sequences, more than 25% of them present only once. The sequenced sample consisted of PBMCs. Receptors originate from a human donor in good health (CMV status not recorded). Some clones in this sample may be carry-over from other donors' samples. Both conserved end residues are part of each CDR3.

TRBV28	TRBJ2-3	CATRLSGSTDTQYF
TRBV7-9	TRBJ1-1	CASRQDRIMNTEAFF
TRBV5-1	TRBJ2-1	CASSGVAGAAYNEQFF
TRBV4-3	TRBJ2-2	CASSLPPPGQGTGELFF
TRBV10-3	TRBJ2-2	CAISGQGTSNTGELFF
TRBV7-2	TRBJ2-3	CASSSESGTTDTQYF
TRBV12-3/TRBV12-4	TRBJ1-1	CASSNQLDTEAFF
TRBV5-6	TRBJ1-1	CASSLGGGARTEAFF
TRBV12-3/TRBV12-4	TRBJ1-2	CASSPWDSGYTF
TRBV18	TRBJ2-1	CASSPTGQGYNEQFF
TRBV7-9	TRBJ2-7	CASSFDGRAGDEQYF
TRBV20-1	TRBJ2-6	CSSDRGGGANVLTF
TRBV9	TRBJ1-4	CASSVAPDRGNEKLFF
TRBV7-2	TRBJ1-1	CASSHGGGSEAFF
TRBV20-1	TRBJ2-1	CSASGLASSYNEQFF
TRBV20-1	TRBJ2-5	CSAQGLGVETQYF
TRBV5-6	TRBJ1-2	CASSRSLGTPYGYTF
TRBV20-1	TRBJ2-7	CSAQGTSGRASYEQYF
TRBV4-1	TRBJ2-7	CASSHAPGFLGNEQYF
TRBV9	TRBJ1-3	CASSAPGGSGNTIYF
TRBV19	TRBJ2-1	CASSYQGARLNEQFF
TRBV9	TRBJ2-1	CASSVAGGSSYNEQFF
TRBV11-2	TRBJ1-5	CASSGQGGHQPQHF
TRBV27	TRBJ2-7	CASTPGTGEPYEQYF
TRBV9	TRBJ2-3	CASSEPNTDTQYF
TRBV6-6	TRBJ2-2	CASSYSYGLAANTGELFF
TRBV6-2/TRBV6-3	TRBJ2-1	CASKGDGSGRTFNEQFF
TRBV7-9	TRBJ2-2	CASRPGQGWTGELFF
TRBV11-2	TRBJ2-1	CASGRGGTYNEQFF
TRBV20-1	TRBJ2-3	CSALAPGQLSTDTQYF
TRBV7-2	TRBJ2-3	CASSLVRTAFSTDTQYF
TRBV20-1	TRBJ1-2	CSARDFRTGRNTF
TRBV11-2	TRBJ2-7	CASSFNEGTAYEQYF
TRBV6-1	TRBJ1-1	CASSSRPVNTEAFF
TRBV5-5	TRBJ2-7	CASSLTTSGRAPYEQYF
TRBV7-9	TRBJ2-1	CASSLFITSSGLNEQFF
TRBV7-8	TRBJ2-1	CASSSMGTRNNEQFF
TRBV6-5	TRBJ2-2	CASSYTGLAPGELFF
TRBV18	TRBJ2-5	CASSPTSAKETQYF
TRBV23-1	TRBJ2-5	CASSQSDQAQETQYF
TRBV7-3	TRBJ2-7	CASSFSPGDYEQYF
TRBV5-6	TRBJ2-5	CASSRPVETQYF
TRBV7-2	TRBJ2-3	CASSLFAPGFSTDTQYF
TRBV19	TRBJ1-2	CASSMRDRAANYGYTF
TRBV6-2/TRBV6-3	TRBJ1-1	CASSHTPTGEAFF
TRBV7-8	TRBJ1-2	CASSPGTDNYGYTF
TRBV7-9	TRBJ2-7	CASSPRQGFHEQYF
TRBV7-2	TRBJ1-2	CASSQRQGYGYTF
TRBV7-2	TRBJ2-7	CASSLDRAEQYF
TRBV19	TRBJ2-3	CASKLAGGGADTQYF
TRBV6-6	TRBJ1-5	CASSYRQGMGNQPQHF
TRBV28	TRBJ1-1	CASSSAPKQGRWTEAFF
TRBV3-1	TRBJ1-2	CASSQVQGAPIYGYTF
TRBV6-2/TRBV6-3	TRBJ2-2	CATKATWPTNTGELFF
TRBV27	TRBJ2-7	CASSGLGPYEQYF